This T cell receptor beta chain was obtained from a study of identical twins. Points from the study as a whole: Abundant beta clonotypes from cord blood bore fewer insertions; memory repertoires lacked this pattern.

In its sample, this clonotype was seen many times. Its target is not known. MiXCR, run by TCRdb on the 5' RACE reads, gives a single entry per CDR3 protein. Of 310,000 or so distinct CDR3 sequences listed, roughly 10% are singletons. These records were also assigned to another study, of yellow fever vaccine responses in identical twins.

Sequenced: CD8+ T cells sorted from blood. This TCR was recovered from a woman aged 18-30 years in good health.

CDR3 coding DNA: TGCAGCGCCGAGGGGGACGGCTCCTACGAGCAGTACTTC. The encoded protein is CSAEGDGSYEQYF. The V call is TRBV29-1, the J call TRBJ2-7, with a possible D match to TRBD1 (6 bases). V was clipped by 7 bases and J by 0 bases, with 13 bases between them. The germline V gene has CDR1 SQVTM and CDR2 ANQGSEA. The CDR3 runs to 13 residues.